The clone carrying this TCR beta chain appeared a few times. Its antigen remains unknown. The sample comes from a study of CD8+ T cells in alopecia areata. Study as a whole: Treated patients swallowed 5 to 10 mg of oral tofacitinib twice daily.

It was cDNA, reverse transcribed from extracted RNA, that served as the sequencing template. Produced via immunoSEQ multiplex PCR; TCRdb's table is partial and in-frame only. This table has about 100,000 clones, approximately 63% appearing once. The treatment: oral pan-JAK inhibitor, 5-10 mg twice daily. Peripheral blood samples and lesional scalp punch biopsies were obtained from alopecia areata patients. It was from PBMCs that CD4+ and CD8+ T cells were sorted. Notes on the study in general: While tofacitinib was given, many expanded lesional clones persisted in scalp and blood.

Germline V gives CDR1 SEHNR, CDR2 FQNEAQ (reference sequence). The CDR3 loop spans 15 amino acids. Trimming removed 1 base at V and 8 bases at J, with 14 bases between. The rearrangement uses TRBV7-9 and TRBJ1-4; D remains ambiguous. The sequence was obtained from a human donor with alopecia areata. The sample here was CD8+ T cells sorted from blood, taken between weeks 55 and 70, from a patient treated with tofacitinib. CDR3: CASSLVPGSREKLFF. CDR3 nucleotides: TGTGCCAGCAGCTTAGTGCCCGGGAGTCGCGAAAAACTGTTTTTT.